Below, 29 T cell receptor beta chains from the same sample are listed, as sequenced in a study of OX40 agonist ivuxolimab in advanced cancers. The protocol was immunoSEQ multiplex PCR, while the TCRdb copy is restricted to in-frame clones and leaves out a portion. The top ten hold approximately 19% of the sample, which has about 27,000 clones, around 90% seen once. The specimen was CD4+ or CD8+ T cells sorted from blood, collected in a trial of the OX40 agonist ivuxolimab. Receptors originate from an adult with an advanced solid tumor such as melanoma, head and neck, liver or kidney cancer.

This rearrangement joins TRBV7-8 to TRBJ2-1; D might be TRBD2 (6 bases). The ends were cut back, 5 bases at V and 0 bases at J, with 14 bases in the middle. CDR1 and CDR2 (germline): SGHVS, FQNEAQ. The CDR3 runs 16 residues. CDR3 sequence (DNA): TGTGCCAGCAGCCTCTTAGCGGTCAGCTCCTACAATGAGCAGTTCTTC. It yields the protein CASSLLAVSSYNEQFF.

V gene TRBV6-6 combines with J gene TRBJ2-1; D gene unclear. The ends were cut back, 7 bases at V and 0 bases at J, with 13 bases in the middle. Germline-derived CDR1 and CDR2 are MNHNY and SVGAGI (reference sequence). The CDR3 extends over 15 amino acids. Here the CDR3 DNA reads TGTGCCAGCAATCTTGATTCTTCCTCCTACAATGAGCAGTTCTTC. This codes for CASNLDSSSYNEQFF.

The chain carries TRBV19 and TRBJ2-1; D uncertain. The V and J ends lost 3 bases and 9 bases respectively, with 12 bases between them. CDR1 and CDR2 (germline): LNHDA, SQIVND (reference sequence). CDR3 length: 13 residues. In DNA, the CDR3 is TGTGCCAGTAGTATGACCTCGGGTGGTGAGCAGTTCTTC. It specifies CASSMTSGGEQFF.

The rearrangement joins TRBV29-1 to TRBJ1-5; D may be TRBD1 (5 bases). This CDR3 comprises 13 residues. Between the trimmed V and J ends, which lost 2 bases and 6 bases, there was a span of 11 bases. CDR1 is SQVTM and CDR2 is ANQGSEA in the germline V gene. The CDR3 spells CSVELPGSQPQHF. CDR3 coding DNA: TGCAGCGTTGAACTTCCAGGGAGTCAGCCCCAGCATTTT.

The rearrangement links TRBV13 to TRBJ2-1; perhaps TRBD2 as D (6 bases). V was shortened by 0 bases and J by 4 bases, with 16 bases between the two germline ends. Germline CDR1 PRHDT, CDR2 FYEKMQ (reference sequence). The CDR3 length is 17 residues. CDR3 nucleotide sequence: TGTGCCAGCAGCTTAGGCCTCTCGCTAGCGCCTTACAATGAGCAGTTCTTC. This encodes CASSLGLSLAPYNEQFF.

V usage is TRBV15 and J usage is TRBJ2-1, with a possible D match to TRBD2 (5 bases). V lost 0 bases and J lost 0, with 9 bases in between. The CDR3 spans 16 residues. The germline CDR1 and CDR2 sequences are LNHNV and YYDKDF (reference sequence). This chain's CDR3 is CATSRDWRSSYNEQFF. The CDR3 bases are TGTGCCACCAGCAGAGATTGGAGGAGCTCCTACAATGAGCAGTTCTTC.

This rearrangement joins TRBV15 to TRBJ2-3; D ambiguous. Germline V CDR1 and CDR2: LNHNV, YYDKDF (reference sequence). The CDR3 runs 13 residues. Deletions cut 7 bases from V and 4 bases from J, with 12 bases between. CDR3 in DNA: TGTGCCACCACACCTAGACCGGCAGATACGCAGTATTTT. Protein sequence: CATTPRPADTQYF. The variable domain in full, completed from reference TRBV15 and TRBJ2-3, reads DAMVIQNPRYQVTQFGKPVTLSCSQTLNHNVMYWYQQKSSQAPKLLFHYYDKDFNNEADTPDNFQSRRPNTSFCFLDIRSPGLGDTAMYLCATTPRPADTQYFGPGTRLTVL.

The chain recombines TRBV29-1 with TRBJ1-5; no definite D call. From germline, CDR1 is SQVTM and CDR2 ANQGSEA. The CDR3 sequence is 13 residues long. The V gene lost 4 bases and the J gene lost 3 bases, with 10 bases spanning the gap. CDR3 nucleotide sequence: TGCAGCGTTGCGGACGGACTCAATCAGCCCCAGCATTTT. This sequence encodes CSVADGLNQPQHF.

CDR3 in amino acids: CASSFQREATDTQYF. Written as DNA, the CDR3 is TGTGCCAGCAGTTTCCAGCGGGAGGCCACAGATACGCAGTATTTT. This chain uses TRBV27 with TRBJ2-3, with 9 positions matching TRBD2. The ends lost 3 bases at V and 2 bases at J; junction bases unmatched: 3. Germline V gene sequence: CDR1 MNHEY, CDR2 SMNVEV (reference sequence). The CDR3 covers 15 residues.

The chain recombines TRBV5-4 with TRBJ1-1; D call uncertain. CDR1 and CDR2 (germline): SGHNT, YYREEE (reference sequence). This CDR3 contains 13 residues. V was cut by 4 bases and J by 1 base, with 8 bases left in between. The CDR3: CASSPTANTEAFF. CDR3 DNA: TGTGCCAGCAGCCCCACAGCGAACACTGAAGCTTTCTTT. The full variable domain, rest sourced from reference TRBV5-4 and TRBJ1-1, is ETGVTQSPTHLIKTRGQQVTLRCSSQSGHNTVSWYQQALGQGPQFIFQYYREEENGRGNFPPRFSGLQFPNYSSELNVNALELDDSALYLCASSPTANTEAFFGQGTRLTVV.

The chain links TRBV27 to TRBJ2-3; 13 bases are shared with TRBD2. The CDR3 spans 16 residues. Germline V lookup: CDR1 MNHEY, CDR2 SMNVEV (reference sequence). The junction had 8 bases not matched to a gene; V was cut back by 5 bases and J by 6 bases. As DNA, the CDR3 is TGTGCCAGCAGTACTGGACTAGCGGGGGTAGGGGATACGCAGTATTTT. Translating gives CASSTGLAGVGDTQYF.

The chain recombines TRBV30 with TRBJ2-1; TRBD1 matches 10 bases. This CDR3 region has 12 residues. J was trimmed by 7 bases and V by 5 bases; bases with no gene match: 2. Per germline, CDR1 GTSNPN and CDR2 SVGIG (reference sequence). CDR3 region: CAWGTGVNEQFF. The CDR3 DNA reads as TGTGCCTGGGGGACAGGGGTGAATGAGCAGTTCTTC.

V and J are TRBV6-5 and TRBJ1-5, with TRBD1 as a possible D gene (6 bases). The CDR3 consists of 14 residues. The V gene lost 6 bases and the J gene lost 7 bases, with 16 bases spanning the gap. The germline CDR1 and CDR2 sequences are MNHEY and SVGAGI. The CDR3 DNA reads TGTGCCAGCAGAGATGGACAGTCCACACAGCCCCAGCATTTT. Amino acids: CASRDGQSTQPQHF.

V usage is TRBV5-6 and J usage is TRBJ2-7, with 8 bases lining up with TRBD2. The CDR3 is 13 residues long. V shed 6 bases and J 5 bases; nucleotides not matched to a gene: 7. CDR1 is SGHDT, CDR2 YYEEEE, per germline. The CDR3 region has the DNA TGTGCCAGCACCCCGGGGGGGTCCCACGAGCAGTACTTC. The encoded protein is CASTPGGSHEQYF.

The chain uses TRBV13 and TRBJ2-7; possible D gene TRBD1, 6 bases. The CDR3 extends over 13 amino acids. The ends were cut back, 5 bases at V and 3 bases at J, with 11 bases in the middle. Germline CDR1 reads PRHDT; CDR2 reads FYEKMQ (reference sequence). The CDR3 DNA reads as TGTGCCAGCAGCAGACAGGACCTCTACGAGCAGTACTTC. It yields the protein CASSRQDLYEQYF.

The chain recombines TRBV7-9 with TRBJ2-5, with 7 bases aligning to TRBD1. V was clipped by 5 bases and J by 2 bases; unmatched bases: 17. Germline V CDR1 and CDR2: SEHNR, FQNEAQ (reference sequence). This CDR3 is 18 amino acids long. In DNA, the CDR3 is TGTGCCAGCAGCAATCCGGGACAGCCATCCGAGTCTCAAGAGACCCAGTACTTC. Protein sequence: CASSNPGQPSESQETQYF.

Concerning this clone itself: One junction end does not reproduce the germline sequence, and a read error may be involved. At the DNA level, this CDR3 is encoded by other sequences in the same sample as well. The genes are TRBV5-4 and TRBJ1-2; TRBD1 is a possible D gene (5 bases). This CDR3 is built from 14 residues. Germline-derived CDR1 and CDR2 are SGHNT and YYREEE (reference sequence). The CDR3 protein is CASSLESRGWGYTF. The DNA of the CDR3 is TGCGCCAGCAGCTTGGAGTCCCGGGGCTGGGGCTACACCTTC.

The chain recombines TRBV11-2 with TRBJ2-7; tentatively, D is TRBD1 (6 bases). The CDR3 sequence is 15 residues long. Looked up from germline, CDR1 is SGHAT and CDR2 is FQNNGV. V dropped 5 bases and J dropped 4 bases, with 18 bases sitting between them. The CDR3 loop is CASSDTGILLYEQYF. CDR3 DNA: TGTGCCAGCAGCGACACAGGGATCTTATTATACGAGCAGTACTTC.

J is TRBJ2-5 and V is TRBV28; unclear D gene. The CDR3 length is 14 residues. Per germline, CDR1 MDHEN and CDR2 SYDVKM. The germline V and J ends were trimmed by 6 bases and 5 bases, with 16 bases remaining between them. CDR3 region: CASSRTVGWETQYF. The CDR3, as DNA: TGTGCCAGCAGCCGAACGGTGGGATGGGAGACCCAGTACTTC.

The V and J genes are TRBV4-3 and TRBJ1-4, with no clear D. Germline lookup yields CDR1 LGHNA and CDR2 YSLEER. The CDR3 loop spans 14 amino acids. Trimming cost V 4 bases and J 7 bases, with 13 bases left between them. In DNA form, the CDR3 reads TGCGCCAGCAGCCGAGGGAGATCGGTTGAAAAACTGTTTTTT. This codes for CASSRGRSVEKLFF.

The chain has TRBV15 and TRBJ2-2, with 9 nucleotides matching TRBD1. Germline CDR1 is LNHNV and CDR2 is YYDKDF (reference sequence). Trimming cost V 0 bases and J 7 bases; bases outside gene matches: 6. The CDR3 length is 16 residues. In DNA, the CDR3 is TGTGCCACCAGCAGAGATAAACAGGGGGCAAACGGGGAGCTGTTTTTT. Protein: CATSRDKQGANGELFF.

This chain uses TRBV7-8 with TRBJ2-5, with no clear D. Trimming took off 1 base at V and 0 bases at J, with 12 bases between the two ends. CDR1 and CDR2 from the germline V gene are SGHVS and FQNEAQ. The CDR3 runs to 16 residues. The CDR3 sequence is CASSLVLGRYQETQYF. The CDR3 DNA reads TGTGCCAGCAGCTTAGTTCTAGGAAGGTACCAAGAGACCCAGTACTTC.

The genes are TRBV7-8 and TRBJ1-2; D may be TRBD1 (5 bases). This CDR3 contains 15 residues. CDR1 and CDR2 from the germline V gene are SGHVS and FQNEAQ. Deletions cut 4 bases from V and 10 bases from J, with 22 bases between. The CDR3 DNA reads TGTGCCAGCAGCTCCTCTCGGGACCGTCGATCTACCTACACCTTC. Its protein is CASSSSRDRRSTYTF.

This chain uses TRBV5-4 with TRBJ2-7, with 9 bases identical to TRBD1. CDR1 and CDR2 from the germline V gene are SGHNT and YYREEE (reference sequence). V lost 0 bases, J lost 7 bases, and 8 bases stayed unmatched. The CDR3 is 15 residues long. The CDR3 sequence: CASSLAGTGLEEQYF. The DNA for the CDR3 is TGTGCCAGCAGCTTGGCAGGGACAGGGCTAGAGGAGCAGTACTTC. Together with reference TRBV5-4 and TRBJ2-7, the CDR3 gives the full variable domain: ETGVTQSPTHLIKTRGQQVTLRCSSQSGHNTVSWYQQALGQGPQFIFQYYREEENGRGNFPPRFSGLQFPNYSSELNVNALELDDSALYLCASSLAGTGLEEQYFGPGTRLTVT.

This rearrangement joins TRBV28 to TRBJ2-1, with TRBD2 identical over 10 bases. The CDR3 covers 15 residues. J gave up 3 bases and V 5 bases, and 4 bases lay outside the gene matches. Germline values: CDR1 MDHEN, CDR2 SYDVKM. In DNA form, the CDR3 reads TGTGCCAGCAGTCTTTTAGCGGGAGGCTACAATGAGCAGTTCTTC. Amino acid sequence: CASSLLAGGYNEQFF.

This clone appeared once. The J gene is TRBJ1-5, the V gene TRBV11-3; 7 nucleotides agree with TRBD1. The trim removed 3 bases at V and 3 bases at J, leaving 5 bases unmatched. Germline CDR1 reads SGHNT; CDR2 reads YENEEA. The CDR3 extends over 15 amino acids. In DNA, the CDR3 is TGTGCCAGCAGCTTCCCAGGGGGACTCAATCAGCCCCAGCATTTT. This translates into CASSFPGGLNQPQHF.

CDR3 in amino acids: CASSPGSGGELFF. For the CDR3, the DNA is TGCGCCAGCAGCCCAGGCTCCGGGGGGGAGCTGTTTTTT. The J gene is TRBJ2-2, the V gene TRBV4-3; D unresolved. Trimming removed 4 bases from V and 8 bases from J, with 11 bases in between. Germline-derived CDR1 and CDR2 are LGHNA and YSLEER. The CDR3 runs 13 residues.

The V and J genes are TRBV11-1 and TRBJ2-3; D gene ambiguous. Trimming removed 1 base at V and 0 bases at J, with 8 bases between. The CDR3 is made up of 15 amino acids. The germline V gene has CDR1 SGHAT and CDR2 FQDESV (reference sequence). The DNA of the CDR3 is TGTGCCAGCAGCTTAGTGGGGTCCAGCACAGATACGCAGTATTTT. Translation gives CASSLVGSSTDTQYF.

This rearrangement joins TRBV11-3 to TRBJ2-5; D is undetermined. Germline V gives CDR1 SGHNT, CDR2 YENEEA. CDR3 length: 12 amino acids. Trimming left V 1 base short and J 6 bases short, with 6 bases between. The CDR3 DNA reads TGTGCCAGCAGCTTAGTACAAAAGACCCAGTACTTC. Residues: CASSLVQKTQYF.